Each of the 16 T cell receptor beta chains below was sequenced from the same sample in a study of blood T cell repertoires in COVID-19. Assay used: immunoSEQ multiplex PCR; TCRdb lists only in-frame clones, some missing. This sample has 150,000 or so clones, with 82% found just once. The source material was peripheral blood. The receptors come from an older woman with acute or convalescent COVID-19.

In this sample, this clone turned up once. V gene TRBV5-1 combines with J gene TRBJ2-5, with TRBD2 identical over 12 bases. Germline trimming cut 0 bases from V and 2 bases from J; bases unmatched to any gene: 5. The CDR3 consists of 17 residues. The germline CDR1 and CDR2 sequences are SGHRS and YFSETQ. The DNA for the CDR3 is TGCGCCAGCAGCTTGGCCGGGACTAGCGGGCTGCAAGAGACCCAGTACTTC. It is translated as CASSLAGTSGLQETQYF. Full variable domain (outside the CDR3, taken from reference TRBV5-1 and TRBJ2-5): KAGVTQTPRYLIKTRGQQVTLSCSPISGHRSVSWYQQTPGQGLQFLFEYFSETQRNKGNFPGRFSGRQFSNSRSEMNVSTLELGDSALYLCASSLAGTSGLQETQYFGPGTRLLVL.

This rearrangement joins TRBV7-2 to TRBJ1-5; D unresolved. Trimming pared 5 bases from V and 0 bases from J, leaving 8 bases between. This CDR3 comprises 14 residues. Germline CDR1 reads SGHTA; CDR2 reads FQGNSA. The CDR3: CASSLRDSNQPQHF. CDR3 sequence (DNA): TGTGCCAGCAGCCTGAGGGATAGCAATCAGCCCCAGCATTTT. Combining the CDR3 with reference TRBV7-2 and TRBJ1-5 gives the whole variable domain GAGVSQSPSNKVTEKGKDVELRCDPISGHTALYWYRQSLGQGLEFLIYFQGNSAPDKSGLPSDRFSAERTGGSVSTLTIQRTQQEDSAVYLCASSLRDSNQPQHFGDGTRLSIL.

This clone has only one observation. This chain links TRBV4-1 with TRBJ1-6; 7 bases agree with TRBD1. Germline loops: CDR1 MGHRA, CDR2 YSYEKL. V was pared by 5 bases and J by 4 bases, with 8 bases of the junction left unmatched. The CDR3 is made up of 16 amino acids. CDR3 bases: TGCGCCAGCAGCTTAGGACAGGTCCAGTATAATTCACCCCTCCACTTT. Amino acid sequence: CASSLGQVQYNSPLHF.

CDR3 amino acids: CASRKSGWTGGYQPQHF. The CDR3 nucleotides read TGTGCCAGTCGAAAATCAGGATGGACAGGGGGCTATCAGCCCCAGCATTTT. The gene calls are TRBV19 and TRBJ1-5; 11 bases are a match to TRBD1. CDR1 is LNHDA, CDR2 SQIVND, per germline (reference sequence). The trim removed 8 bases at V and 5 bases at J, leaving 14 bases unmatched. The CDR3 contains 17 residues.

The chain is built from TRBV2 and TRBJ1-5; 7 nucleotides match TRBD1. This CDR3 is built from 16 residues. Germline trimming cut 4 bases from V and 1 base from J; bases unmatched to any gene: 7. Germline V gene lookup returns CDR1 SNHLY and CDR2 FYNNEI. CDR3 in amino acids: CASSGRGLRSNQPQHF. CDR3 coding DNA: TGTGCCAGCAGTGGGAGGGGGCTTAGGAGCAATCAGCCCCAGCATTTT.

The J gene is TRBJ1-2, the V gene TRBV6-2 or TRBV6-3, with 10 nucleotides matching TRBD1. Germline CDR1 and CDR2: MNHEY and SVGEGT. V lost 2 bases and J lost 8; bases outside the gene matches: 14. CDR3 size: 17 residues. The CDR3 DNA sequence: TGTGCCAGCAGTTACAGTCCGGGACAGGGGATTTTTAGCGGCTACACCTTC. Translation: CASSYSPGQGIFSGYTF.

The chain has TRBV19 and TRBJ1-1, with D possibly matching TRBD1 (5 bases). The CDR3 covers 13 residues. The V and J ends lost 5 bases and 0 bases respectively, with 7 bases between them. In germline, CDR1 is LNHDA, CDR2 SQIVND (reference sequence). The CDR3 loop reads CASSVTVNTEAFF. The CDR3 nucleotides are TGTGCCAGTAGTGTGACAGTGAACACTGAAGCTTTCTTT.

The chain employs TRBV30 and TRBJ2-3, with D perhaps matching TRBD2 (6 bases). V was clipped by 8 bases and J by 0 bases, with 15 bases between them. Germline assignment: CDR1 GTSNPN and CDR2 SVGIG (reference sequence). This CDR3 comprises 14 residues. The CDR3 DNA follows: TGTGCCGGAACATCCGGGACTAGCACAGATACGCAGTATTTT. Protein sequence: CAGTSGTSTDTQYF.

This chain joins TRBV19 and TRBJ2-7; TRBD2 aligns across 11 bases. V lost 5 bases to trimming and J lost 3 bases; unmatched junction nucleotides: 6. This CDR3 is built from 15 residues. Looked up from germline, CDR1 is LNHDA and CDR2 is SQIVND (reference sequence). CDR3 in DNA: TGTGCCAGTAGTCCCCTAGCGGGAGGCCTCTACGAGCAGTACTTC. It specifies CASSPLAGGLYEQYF.

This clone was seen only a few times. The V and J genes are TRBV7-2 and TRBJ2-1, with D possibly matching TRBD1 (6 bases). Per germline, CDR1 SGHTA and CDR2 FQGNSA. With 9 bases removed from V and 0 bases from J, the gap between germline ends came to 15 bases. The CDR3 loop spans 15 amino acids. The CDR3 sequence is CASGLNRVSYNEQFF. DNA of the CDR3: TGTGCCAGTGGCCTAAACAGGGTCTCCTACAATGAGCAGTTCTTC. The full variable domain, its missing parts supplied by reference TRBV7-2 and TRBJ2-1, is GAGVSQSPSNKVTEKGKDVELRCDPISGHTALYWYRQSLGQGLEFLIYFQGNSAPDKSGLPSDRFSAERTGGSVSTLTIQRTQQEDSAVYLCASGLNRVSYNEQFFGPGTRLTVL.

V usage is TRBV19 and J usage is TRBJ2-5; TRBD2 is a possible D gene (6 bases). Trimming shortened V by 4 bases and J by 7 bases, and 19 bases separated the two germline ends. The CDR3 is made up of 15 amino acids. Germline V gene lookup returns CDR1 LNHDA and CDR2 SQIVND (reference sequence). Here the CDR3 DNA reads TGTGCCAGTAGTAATCGGGGGTTGCTAGGCGGGACCCAGTACTTC. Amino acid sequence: CASSNRGLLGGTQYF.

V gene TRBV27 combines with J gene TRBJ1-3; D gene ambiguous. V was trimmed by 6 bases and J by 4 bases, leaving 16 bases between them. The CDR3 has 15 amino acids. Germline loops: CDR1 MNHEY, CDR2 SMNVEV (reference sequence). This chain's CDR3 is CASRPSGSPGNTIYF. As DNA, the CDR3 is TGTGCCAGCAGGCCTTCGGGGTCGCCGGGAAACACCATATATTTT.

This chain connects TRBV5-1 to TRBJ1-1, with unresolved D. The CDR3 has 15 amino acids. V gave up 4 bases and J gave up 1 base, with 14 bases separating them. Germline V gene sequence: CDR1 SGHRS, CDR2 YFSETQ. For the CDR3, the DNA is TGCGCCAGCAGCGGCGTCGGGAGTCAGAACACTGAAGCTTTCTTT. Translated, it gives CASSGVGSQNTEAFF.

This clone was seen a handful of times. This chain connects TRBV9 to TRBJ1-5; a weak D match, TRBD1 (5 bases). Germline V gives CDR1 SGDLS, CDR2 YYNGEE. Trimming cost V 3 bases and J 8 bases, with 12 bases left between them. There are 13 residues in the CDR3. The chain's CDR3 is CASSGGWGEPQHF. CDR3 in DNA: TGTGCCAGCAGCGGGGGATGGGGGGAGCCCCAGCATTTT.

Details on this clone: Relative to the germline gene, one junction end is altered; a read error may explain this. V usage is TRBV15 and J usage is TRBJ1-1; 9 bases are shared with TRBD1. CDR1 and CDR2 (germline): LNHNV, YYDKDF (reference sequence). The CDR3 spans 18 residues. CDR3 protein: CPTRRDRDRASMKAEAFF. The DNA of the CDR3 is TGTCCCACCCGGCGCGACCGGGACAGGGCCTCCATGAAGGCTGAAGCTTTCTTT.

The CDR3 DNA follows: TGTGCCAGCAGCCGAACATCCGGGACAGGTTTTGACTATGGCTACACCTTC. Translated, it gives CASSRTSGTGFDYGYTF. The chain combines TRBV5-4 with TRBJ1-2; 8 nucleotides line up with TRBD1. CDR1 is SGHNT and CDR2 is YYREEE in the germline V gene (reference sequence). This CDR3 has 17 residues. Trimming cost V 4 bases and J 3 bases; bases outside gene matches: 14. Full variable domain (rest looked up from reference TRBV5-4 and TRBJ1-2): ETGVTQSPTHLIKTRGQQVTLRCSSQSGHNTVSWYQQALGQGPQFIFQYYREEENGRGNFPPRFSGLQFPNYSSELNVNALELDDSALYLCASSRTSGTGFDYGYTFGSGTRLTVV.